This T cell receptor beta chain originates from a study of T cells in Graves' hyperthyroidism and ophthalmopathy. Trimming removed 0 bases from V and 1 base from J, with 9 bases in between. The CDR3 spans 15 residues. Looked up from germline, CDR1 is LGHDT and CDR2 is YNNKEL (reference sequence). The source material, RNA transcripts, was used to amplify TCR beta CDR3 regions. The HTBI primer set drove a first-round RT-PCR of the TCR CDR3. MiXCR, run by TCRdb on the multiplex PCR reads, gives a single entry per CDR3 protein. The profile covers about 180,000 distinct CDR3 sequences, with more than 15% appearing a single time and roughly 29% taken by the ten largest. This clonotype was seen at least ten times.

V is TRBV3-1 and J is TRBJ1-1; D remains ambiguous. The sequence derives from a woman between 50 and 59 years old with Graves' hyperthyroidism. Sequencing used blood. CDR3 sequence reads: CASSQDLSGNTEAFF. The CDR3 DNA reads as TGTGCCAGCAGCCAAGACTTGTCAGGGAACACTGAAGCTTTCTTT.